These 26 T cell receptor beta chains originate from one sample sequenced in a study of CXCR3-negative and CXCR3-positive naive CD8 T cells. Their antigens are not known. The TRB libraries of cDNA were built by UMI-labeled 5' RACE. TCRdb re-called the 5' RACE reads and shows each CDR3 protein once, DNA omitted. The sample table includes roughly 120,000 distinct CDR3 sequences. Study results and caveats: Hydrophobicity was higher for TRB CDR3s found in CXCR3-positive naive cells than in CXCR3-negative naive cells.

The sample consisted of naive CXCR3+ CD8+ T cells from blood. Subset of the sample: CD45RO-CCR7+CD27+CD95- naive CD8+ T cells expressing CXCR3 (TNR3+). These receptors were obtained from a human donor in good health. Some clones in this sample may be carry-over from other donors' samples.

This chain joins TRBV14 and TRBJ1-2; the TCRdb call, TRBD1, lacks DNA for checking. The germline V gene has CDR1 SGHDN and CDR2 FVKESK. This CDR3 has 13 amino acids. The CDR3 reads CASSSRLGPGYTF.

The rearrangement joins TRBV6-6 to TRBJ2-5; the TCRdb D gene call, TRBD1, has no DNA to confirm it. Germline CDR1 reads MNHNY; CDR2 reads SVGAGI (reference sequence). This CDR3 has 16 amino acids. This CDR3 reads CASSSSTGTGGETQYF.

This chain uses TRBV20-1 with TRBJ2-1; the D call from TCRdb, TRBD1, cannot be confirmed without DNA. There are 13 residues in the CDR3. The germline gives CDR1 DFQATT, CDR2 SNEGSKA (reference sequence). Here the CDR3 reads CSAPGPSYNEQFF.

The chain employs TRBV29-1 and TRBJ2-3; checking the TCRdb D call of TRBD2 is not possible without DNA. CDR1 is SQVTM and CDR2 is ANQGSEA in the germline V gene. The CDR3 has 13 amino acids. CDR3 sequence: CSVERGDTDTQYF.

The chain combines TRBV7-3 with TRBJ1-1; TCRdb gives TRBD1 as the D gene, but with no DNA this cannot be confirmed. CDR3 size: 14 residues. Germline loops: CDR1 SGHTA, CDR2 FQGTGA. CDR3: CASSLEGAFSEAFF.

The CDR3 region is CSARDRENYEQYF. The chain recombines TRBV20-1 with TRBJ2-7; TCRdb lists TRBD1, though no DNA is available to test this call. This CDR3 has 13 residues. Germline loops: CDR1 DFQATT, CDR2 SNEGSKA (reference sequence).

CDR3 in amino acids: CASSVEVGATSNEQFF. The rearrangement links TRBV9 to TRBJ2-1; TCRdb reports TRBD1, a call that lacks DNA to check it against. Germline assignment: CDR1 SGDLS and CDR2 YYNGEE. The CDR3 contains 16 residues.

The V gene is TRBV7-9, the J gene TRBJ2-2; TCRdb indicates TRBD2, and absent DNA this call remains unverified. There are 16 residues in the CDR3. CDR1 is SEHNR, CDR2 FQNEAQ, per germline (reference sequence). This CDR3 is CASSPRLAGSTGELFF.

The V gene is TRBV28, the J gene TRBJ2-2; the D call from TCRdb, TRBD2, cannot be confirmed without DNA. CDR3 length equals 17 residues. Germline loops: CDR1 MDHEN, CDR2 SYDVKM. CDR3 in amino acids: CASRPLDPTDYTGELFF. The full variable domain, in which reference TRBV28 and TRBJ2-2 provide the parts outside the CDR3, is DVKVTQSSRYLVKRTGEKVFLECVQDMDHENMFWYRQDPGLGLRLIYFSYDVKMKEKGDIPEGYSVSREKKERFSLILESASTNQTSMYLCASRPLDPTDYTGELFFGEGSRLTVL.

The CDR3 loop reads CASSPTANYGYTF. This rearrangement joins TRBV14 to TRBJ1-2. The V gene's germline CDR1 is SGHDN and CDR2 FVKESK. This CDR3 has 13 amino acids.

CDR3 region: CATSSQGGSYNEQFF. V usage is TRBV15 and J usage is TRBJ2-1; no DNA is available, so the TRBD1 call from TCRdb remains unchecked. The CDR3 has 15 amino acids. Germline values: CDR1 LNHNV, CDR2 YYDKDF (reference sequence).

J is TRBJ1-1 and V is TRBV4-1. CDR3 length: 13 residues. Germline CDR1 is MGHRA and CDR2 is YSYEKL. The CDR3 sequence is CASSQFANTEAFF.

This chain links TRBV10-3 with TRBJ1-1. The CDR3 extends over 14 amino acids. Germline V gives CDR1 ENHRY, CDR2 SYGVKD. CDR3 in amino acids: CATRLEGMNTEAFF.

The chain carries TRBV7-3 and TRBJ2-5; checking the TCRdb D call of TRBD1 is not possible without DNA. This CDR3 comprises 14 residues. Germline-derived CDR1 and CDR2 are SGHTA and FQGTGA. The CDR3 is CASSKAGFPETQYF. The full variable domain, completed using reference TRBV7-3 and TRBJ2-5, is GAGVSQTPSNKVTEKGKYVELRCDPISGHTALYWYRQSLGQGPEFLIYFQGTGAADDSGLPNDRFFAVRPEGSVSTLKIQRTERGDSAVYLCASSKAGFPETQYFGPGTRLLVL.

This CDR3 is CSARTLSGGYEQYF. V and J are TRBV20-1 and TRBJ2-7; there is no DNA to check the TCRdb D call of TRBD2. Germline assignment: CDR1 DFQATT and CDR2 SNEGSKA (reference sequence). CDR3 size: 14 residues.

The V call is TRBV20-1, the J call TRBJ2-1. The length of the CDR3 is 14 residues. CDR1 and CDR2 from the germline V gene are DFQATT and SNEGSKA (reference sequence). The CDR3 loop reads CSAVLATHYNEQFF.

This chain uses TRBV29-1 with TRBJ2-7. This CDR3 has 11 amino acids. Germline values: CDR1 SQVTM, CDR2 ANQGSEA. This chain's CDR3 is CSVAGVCEQYF.

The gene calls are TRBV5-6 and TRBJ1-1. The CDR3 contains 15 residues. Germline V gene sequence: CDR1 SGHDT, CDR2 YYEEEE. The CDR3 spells CASSLGGLGFTEAFF.

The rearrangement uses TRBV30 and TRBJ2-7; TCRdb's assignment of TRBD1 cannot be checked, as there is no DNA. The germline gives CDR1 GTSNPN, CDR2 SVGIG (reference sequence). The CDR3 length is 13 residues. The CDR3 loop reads CAWIMRDRNEQYF.

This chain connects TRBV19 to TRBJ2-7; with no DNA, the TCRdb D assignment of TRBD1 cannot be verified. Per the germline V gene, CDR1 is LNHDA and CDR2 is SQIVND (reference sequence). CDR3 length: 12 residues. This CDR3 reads CASGQGLGEQYF. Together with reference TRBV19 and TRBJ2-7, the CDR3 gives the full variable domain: DGGITQSPKYLFRKEGQNVTLSCEQNLNHDAMYWYRQDPGQGLRLIYYSQIVNDFQKGDIAEGYSVSREKKESFPLTVTSAQKNPTAFYLCASGQGLGEQYFGPGTRLTVT.

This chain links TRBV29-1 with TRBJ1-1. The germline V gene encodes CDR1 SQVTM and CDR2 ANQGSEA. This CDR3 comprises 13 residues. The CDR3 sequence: CSSSGTSDTEAFF.

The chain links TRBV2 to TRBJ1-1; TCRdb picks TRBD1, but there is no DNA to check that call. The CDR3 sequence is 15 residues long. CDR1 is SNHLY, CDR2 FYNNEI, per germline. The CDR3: CASSEIWGWNTEAFF.

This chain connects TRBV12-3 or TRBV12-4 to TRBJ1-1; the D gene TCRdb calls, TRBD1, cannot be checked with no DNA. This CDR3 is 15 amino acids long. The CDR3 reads CASWRDSGWNTEAFF.

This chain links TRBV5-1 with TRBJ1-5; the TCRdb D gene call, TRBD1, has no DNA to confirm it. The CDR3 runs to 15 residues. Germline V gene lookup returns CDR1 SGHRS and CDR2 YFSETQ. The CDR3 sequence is CASSLGQGANQPQHF.

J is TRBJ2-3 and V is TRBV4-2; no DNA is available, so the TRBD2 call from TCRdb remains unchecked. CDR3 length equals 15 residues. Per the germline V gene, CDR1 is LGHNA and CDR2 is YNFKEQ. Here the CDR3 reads CASSQEERGGDTQYF.

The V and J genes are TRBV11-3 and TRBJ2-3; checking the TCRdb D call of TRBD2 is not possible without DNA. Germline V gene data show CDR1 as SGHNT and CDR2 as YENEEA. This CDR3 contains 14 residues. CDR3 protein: CASSFVGGEDTQYF. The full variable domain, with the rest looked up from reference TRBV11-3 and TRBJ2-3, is EAGVVQSPRYKIIEKKQPVAFWCNPISGHNTLYWYLQNLGQGPELLIRYENEEAVDDSQLPKDRFSAERLKGVDSTLKIQPAELGDSAVYLCASSFVGGEDTQYFGPGTRLTVL.